One T cell receptor (beta chain) is described in this entry. Its antigen is unknown. The ends lost 3 bases at V and 4 bases at J; junction bases unmatched: 10. Germline lookup yields CDR1 SNHLY and CDR2 FYNNEI. This CDR3 comprises 17 residues. Through Arm-PCR of CDR3 regions and iRepertoire HTBI primers, TCR beta libraries were built. TCRdb re-called the multiplex PCR reads through MiXCR, storing one row per CDR3 protein. The sample consists of under 300,000 distinct CDR3 sequences, roughly a fifth of them appearing once. The time point here: newly diagnosed GD, antithyroid drugs for less than 3 months. PBMC RNA served as the TCR library source. Graves' disease diagnosis followed American Thyroid Association guidelines. This sample is part of a study of regulatory T cells in long-lasting Graves disease. Study results and caveats: Persistent disease samples used TRBV28, TRBJ1-2 and TRBJ2-5 preferentially.

J is TRBJ2-1 and V is TRBV2; 9 bases match TRBD1. This specimen consisted of peripheral blood mononuclear cells (PBMCs), obtained at new diagnosis, from a patient treated with antithyroid drugs. The receptor's source is a female donor with Graves disease. CDR3: CASSDTGGGKTYNEQFF. CDR3 DNA: TGTGCCAGCAGTGACACAGGGGGCGGAAAAACTTACAATGAGCAGTTCTTC.